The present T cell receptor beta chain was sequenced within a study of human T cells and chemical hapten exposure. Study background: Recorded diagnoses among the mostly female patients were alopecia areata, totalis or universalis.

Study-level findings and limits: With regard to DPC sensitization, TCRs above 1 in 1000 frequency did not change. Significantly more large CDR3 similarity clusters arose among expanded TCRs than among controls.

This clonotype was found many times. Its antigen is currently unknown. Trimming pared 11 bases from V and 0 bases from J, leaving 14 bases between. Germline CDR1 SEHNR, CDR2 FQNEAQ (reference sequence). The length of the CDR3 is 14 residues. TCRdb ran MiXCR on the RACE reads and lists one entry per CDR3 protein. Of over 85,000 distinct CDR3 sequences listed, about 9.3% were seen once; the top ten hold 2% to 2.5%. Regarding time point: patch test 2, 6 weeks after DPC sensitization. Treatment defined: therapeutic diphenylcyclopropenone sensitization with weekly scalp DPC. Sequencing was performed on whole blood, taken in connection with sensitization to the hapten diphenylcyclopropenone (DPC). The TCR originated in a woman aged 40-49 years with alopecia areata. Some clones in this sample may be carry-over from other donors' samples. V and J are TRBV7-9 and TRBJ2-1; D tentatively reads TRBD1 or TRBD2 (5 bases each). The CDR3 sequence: CALLGGVSYNEQFF. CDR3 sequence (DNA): TGTGCCTTGCTTGGGGGAGTCTCCTACAATGAGCAGTTCTTC. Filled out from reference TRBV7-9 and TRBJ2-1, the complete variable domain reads DTGVSQNPRHKITKRGQNVTFRCDPISEHNRLYWYRQTLGQGPEFLTYFQNEAQLEKSRLLSDRFSAERPKGSFSTLEIQRTEQGDSAMYLCALLGGVSYNEQFFGPGTRLTVL.